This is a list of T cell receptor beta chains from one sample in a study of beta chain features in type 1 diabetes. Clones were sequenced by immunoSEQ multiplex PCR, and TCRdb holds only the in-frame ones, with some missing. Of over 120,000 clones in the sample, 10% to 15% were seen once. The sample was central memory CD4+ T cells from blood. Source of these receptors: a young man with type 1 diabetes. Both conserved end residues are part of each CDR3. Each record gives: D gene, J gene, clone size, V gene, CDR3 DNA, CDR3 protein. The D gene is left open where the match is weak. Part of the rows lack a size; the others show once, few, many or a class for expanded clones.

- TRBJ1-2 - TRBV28 TGTGCCAGCAGTACCACCTCTAACTATGGCTACACCTTC CASSTTSNYGYTF
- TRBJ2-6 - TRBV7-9 TGTGCCAGCAGCTTGATCAGCTCTGGGGCCAACGTCCTGACTTTC CASSLISSGANVLTF
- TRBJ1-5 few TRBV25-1 TGTGCCAGCAGTGAATCGGGGGCCCATCAGCCCCAGCATTTT CASSESGAHQPQHF
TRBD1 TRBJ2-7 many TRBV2 TGTGCCAGCAGTGAGCGGACAGGGAATTACGAGCAGTACTTC CASSERTGNYEQYF
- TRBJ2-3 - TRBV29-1 TGCAGCGTTGAAGTCCCCAATACCCCAGATACGCAGTATTTT CSVEVPNTPDTQYF
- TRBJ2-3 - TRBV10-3 TGTGCCATCAGGATAGGTGCCACTAGCACAGATACGCAGTATTTT CAIRIGATSTDTQYF
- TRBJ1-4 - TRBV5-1 TGCGCCAGCTCTTCGACCGGGACGGCAACTAATGAAAAACTGTTTTTT CASSSTGTATNEKLFF
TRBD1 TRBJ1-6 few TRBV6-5 TGTGCCAGCAGGGGGACAGGCGAGGGGAATTCACCCCTCCACTTT CASRGTGEGNSPLHF
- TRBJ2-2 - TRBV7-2 TGTGCCAGCAGCCTAGTAGCAGGGTTGGTTGGTTCTCACGGGGAGCTGTTTTTT CASSLVAGLVGSHGELFF
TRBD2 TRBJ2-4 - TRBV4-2 TGTGCCAGCAGCTATAGGACTAGCGGGGGGCAATTCCAAGCCAAAAACATTCAGTACTTC CASSYRTSGGQFQAKNIQYF
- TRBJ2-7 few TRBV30 TGTGCCTGGAGTGTCCCCGGACACTCCTACGAGCAGTACTTC CAWSVPGHSYEQYF
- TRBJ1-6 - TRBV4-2 TGTGCCAGCAGCCAAGGGCGGAATAATTCACCCCTCCACTTT CASSQGRNNSPLHF
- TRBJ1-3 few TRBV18 TGTGCCAGCCACAAGCAGTCTGGAAACACCATATATTTT CASHKQSGNTIYF
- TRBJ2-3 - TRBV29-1 TGCAGCGTTGGTGACCGAGGGGGCACAGATACGCAGTATTTT CSVGDRGGTDTQYF
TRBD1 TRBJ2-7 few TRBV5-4 TGTGCCAGCAGCCAAGGGACAGAATACGAGCAGTACTTC CASSQGTEYEQYF
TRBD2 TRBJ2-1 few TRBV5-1 TGCGCCAGCAGCCCTAGCGGGGTCTACAATGAGCAGTTCTTC CASSPSGVYNEQFF
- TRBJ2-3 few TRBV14 TGTGCCAGCAGCCAGGGCGGCCAGCAGTATTTT CASSQGGQQYF
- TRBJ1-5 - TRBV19 TGTGCCAGTAGTATACAGGGCGGTAGCAATCAGCCCCAGCATTTT CASSIQGGSNQPQHF
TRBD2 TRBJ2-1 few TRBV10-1 TGCGCCAGCAGCAAAGGTAGCGGGGGGGGAGGAAGGAATGAGCAGTTCTTC CASSKGSGGGGRNEQFF
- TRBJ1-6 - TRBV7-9 TGTGCCAGCAGCTTGGTAGAGGGTAATTCACCCCTCCACTTT CASSLVEGNSPLHF
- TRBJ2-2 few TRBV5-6 TGTGCCAGCAGCGTCGGGACTCCAGCGAACACCGGGGAGCTGTTTTTT CASSVGTPANTGELFF
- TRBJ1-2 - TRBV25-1 TGTGCCAGCAGTCGGGCTGGAGACTATGGCTACACCTTC CASSRAGDYGYTF
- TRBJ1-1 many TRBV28 TGTGCCAGCAGTTTTCAGGCAGGCACGGAAGCTTTCTTT CASSFQAGTEAFF
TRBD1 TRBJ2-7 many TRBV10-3 TGTGCCATCAGTGAGGGGACAGGGGGCTACGAGCAGTACTTC CAISEGTGGYEQYF
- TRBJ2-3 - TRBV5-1 TGCGCCAGCAGCTTGGGGGGGAACACAGATACGCAGTATTTT CASSLGGNTDTQYF
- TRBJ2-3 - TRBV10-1 TGCGCCAGCAGTGTGGACTCCACAGATACGCAGTATTTT CASSVDSTDTQYF
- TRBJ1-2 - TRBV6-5 TGTGCCAGCAGGACCACAGGGCCCGATGGCTACACCTTC CASRTTGPDGYTF
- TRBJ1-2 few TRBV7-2 TGTGCCAGCAGCTCTACCTTCGGCCGGGCAGCTGATAGCTATGGCTACACCTTC CASSSTFGRAADSYGYTF
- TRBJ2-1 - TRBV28 TGTGCCACCTTCCGGGACCCCGGAGGCGGTGAGCAGTTCTTC CATFRDPGGGEQFF
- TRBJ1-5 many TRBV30 TGTGCCTGGAGTCCCGATAGCAATCAGCCCCAGCATTTT CAWSPDSNQPQHF
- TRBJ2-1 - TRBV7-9 TGTGCCAGCAGCCCGGGCCGTCGGCTCAACAATGAGCAGTTCTTC CASSPGRRLNNEQFF
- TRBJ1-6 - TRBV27 TGTGCCAGCAGTTTAGAGAAGGGGGGAAATTCACCCCTCCACTTT CASSLEKGGNSPLHF
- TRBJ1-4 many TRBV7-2 TGTGCCAGCAGCTCTCCAGGGTGGGAGAATGAAAAACTGTTTTTT CASSSPGWENEKLFF
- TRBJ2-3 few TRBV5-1 TGCGCCAGCAGCTTTTCAGGGAGCACAGATACGCAGTATTTT CASSFSGSTDTQYF